Below are 25 T cell receptor beta chains sequenced from a single sample in a study of neurological immune-mediated disorders. TCRdb independently ran MiXCR on the 5' RACE reads; one entry per CDR3 protein. Of some 29,000 distinct CDR3 sequences listed, approximately 6.6% are singletons. The sequencing sample was made of PBMCs. The receptors derive from a woman in her forties or fifties in good health.

This clonotype was recorded at least ten times. The chain recombines TRBV10-3 with TRBJ1-1, with a tentative D call TRBD1 (5 bases). With 6 bases removed from V and 8 bases from J, the gap between germline ends came to 16 bases. This CDR3 spans 13 amino acids. Germline V gene lookup returns CDR1 ENHRY and CDR2 SYGVKD. The CDR3 loop is CAISRAGNSEAFF. The CDR3 coding sequence is TGTGCCATCAGCCGGGCAGGGAACAGCGAAGCTTTCTTT.

This clonotype has a count of ten or more. Here the CDR3 reads CSTRYRVGNTEAFF. The DNA for the CDR3 is TGCAGTACGAGGTACAGGGTAGGGAACACTGAAGCTTTCTTT. The rearrangement links TRBV29-1 to TRBJ1-1, with D perhaps matching TRBD1 (6 bases). The CDR3 runs to 14 residues. Germline CDR1 SQVTM, CDR2 ANQGSEA.

This clonotype was counted ten times or more. The chain carries TRBV7-3 and TRBJ2-6, with no clear D. CDR1 is SGHTA and CDR2 is FQGTGA in the germline V gene. Between the trimmed V and J ends, which lost 5 bases and 0 bases, there was a span of 8 bases. The CDR3 has 15 amino acids. The CDR3 is CASSPQISGANVLTF. The CDR3 region has the DNA TGTGCCAGCAGCCCGCAGATCTCTGGGGCCAACGTCCTGACTTTC.

This clonotype was counted many times. This sequence joins TRBV7-2 and TRBJ2-7; 7 positions agree with TRBD1. The CDR3 spans 13 residues. CDR1 and CDR2 from the germline V gene are SGHTA and FQGNSA. V lost 4 bases, J lost 5 bases, and 5 bases stayed unmatched. Written as DNA, the CDR3 is TGTGCCAGCAGCTGGCGACAGGGTAACGAGCAGTACTTC. Translated, it gives CASSWRQGNEQYF.

This clonotype was detected ten times or more. The CDR3 loop reads CSARGSRDSGNQPQHF. The CDR3 DNA is TGCAGTGCTAGGGGGTCCCGGGACTCCGGGAATCAGCCCCAGCATTTT. The V gene is TRBV20-1, the J gene TRBJ1-5; TRBD1 is a possible D gene (5 bases). V was clipped by 3 bases and J by 4 bases, with 19 bases between them. This CDR3 is 16 amino acids long. Looked up from germline, CDR1 is DFQATT and CDR2 is SNEGSKA (reference sequence).

This chain uses TRBV7-3 with TRBJ1-1; weak D call: TRBD1 (5 bases). The V and J ends lost 4 bases and 11 bases respectively, with 11 bases between them. CDR3 length: 11 residues. Germline V gene lookup returns CDR1 SGHTA and CDR2 FQGTGA. CDR3 amino acids: CASSSGGVAFF. The CDR3 DNA reads as TGTGCCAGCAGCTCGGGGGGGGTGGCTTTCTTT.

This clonotype has ten or more counts. The chain couples TRBV20-1 to TRBJ2-1, with D possibly called TRBD1 or TRBD2 (5 bases each). V lost 5 bases to trimming and J lost 2 bases, with 13 bases between them. This CDR3 has 14 amino acids. CDR1 is DFQATT, CDR2 SNEGSKA, per germline (reference sequence). In nucleotides, the CDR3 is TGCAGTGCTCCGGGACCGGTGGCCTACAATGAGCAGTTCTTC. Its protein is CSAPGPVAYNEQFF.

This clonotype was detected once. V usage is TRBV5-1 and J usage is TRBJ2-7, with 10 bases fitting TRBD2. Per germline, CDR1 SGHRS and CDR2 YFSETQ. The CDR3 is made up of 16 amino acids. V gave up 0 bases and J gave up 4 bases; unmatched junction bases: 7. The CDR3 protein is CASSLVPSGGAYEQYF. In DNA form, the CDR3 reads TGCGCCAGCAGCTTGGTGCCCAGCGGGGGGGCTTACGAGCAGTACTTC.

At least ten counts were recorded for this clonotype. The gene calls are TRBV6-2 or TRBV6-3 and TRBJ2-1; D might be TRBD2 (5 bases). With 6 bases removed from V and 7 bases from J, the gap between germline ends came to 13 bases. CDR3 length: 13 residues. Germline lookup yields CDR1 MNHEY and CDR2 SVGEGT. DNA of the CDR3: TGTGCCAGCAGAGGGATGAGAGGGAATGAGCAGTTCTTC. Its protein is CASRGMRGNEQFF.

This clonotype has a count of ten or more. The J gene is TRBJ1-5, the V gene TRBV27, with D unresolved. Germline loops: CDR1 MNHEY, CDR2 SMNVEV (reference sequence). CDR3 size: 14 residues. Trimming stripped 4 bases from V and 2 bases from J, with 9 bases between. DNA for the CDR3: TGTGCCAGCAGTTCCGACGGCCGCAATCAGCCCCAGCATTTT. This gives the protein CASSSDGRNQPQHF.

This clonotype was counted many times. The rearrangement links TRBV20-1 to TRBJ2-4; D call uncertain. The CDR3 has 16 residues. V gave up 5 bases and J gave up 3 bases, with 20 bases separating them. The V gene's germline CDR1 is DFQATT and CDR2 SNEGSKA (reference sequence). The CDR3 region is CSAQVGGRKGKNIQYF. For the CDR3, the DNA is TGCAGTGCTCAAGTCGGTGGTCGTAAGGGCAAAAACATTCAGTACTTC.

This clonotype was recorded at least ten times. The chain joins TRBV12-3 or TRBV12-4 to TRBJ2-7; D is perhaps TRBD2 (7 bases). V was trimmed by 5 bases and J by 6 bases, leaving 29 bases between them. The CDR3 contains 18 residues. Written as DNA, the CDR3 is TGTGCCAGCAGTCCTATCGGGGCCAGAGGGGGGGGCCTGGGCGAGCAGTACTTC. Its protein product is CASSPIGARGGGLGEQYF.

This clonotype was recorded at least ten times. The chain uses TRBV15 and TRBJ2-2; D might be TRBD2 (7 bases). The CDR3 covers 17 residues. Germline CDR1 reads LNHNV; CDR2 reads YYDKDF (reference sequence). With 3 bases removed from V and 2 bases from J, the gap between germline ends came to 16 bases. The CDR3 coding sequence is TGTGCCACCAGCAGGTGGGGGGGGGCCCCTAACACCGGGGAGCTGTTTTTT. This encodes CATSRWGGAPNTGELFF.

This clonotype came up many times. The chain has TRBV3-1 and TRBJ2-1, with 9 bases that match TRBD2. Germline V gene data show CDR1 as LGHDT and CDR2 as YNNKEL (reference sequence). J lost 3 bases, V lost 3 bases, and 6 bases had no gene match. This CDR3 has 16 amino acids. The CDR3 nucleotides read TGTGCCAGCAGCCAGTTTAGCGGGGGCGACTACAATGAGCAGTTCTTC. This gives the protein CASSQFSGGDYNEQFF.

This clonotype was found many times. This chain links TRBV7-9 with TRBJ2-2; D remains unclear. CDR3 length: 12 amino acids. CDR1 is SEHNR, CDR2 FQNEAQ, per germline (reference sequence). V lost 3 bases to trimming and J lost 5 bases, with 4 bases between them. CDR3 sequence: CASSFGTGELFF. The CDR3 DNA sequence: TGTGCCAGCAGCTTTGGAACCGGGGAGCTGTTTTTT.

This clonotype was seen at least ten times. The chain combines TRBV12-3 or TRBV12-4 with TRBJ1-6, with TRBD1 as a possible D gene (6 bases). Deletions cut 3 bases from V and 9 bases from J, with 12 bases between. The CDR3 spans 14 residues. CDR3 DNA sequence: TGTGCCAGCAGTTTCACGGGGGGCAGTTCACCCCTCCACTTT. Amino acid sequence: CASSFTGGSSPLHF.

This clonotype was seen repeatedly, ten times or more. The chain combines TRBV12-3 or TRBV12-4 with TRBJ2-1; 10 bases match TRBD1. V was pared by 6 bases and J by 7 bases, with 12 bases of the junction left unmatched. The CDR3 is made up of 16 amino acids. The CDR3 nucleotides are TGTGCCAGCAGCTCTACGGGACAGGGGTGGTTGAATGAGCAGTTCTTC. As protein: CASSSTGQGWLNEQFF.

This clonotype occurred many times. This rearrangement joins TRBV20-1 to TRBJ1-5, with TRBD1 as a possible D gene (5 bases). Trimming pared 4 bases from V and 2 bases from J, leaving 18 bases between. The CDR3 has 16 amino acids. The V gene's germline CDR1 is DFQATT and CDR2 SNEGSKA (reference sequence). Here the CDR3 reads CSATTWGGRGNQPQHF. The CDR3 DNA reads as TGCAGTGCTACTACGTGGGGGGGAAGGGGCAATCAGCCCCAGCATTTT.

In its sample, this clonotype was seen many times. J is TRBJ2-2 and V is TRBV6-2 or TRBV6-3; D is possibly TRBD1 (5 bases). Trimming removed 0 bases from V and 0 bases from J, with 11 bases in between. Germline values: CDR1 MNHEY, CDR2 SVGEGT. This CDR3 is built from 17 residues. In DNA form, the CDR3 reads TGTGCCAGCAGTTACTCGAAGGGGCAGGCGAACACCGGGGAGCTGTTTTTT. Protein sequence: CASSYSKGQANTGELFF.

This clonotype has ten or more counts. The genes are TRBV20-1 and TRBJ2-7, with 7 bases identical to TRBD2. Trimming at V came to 8 bases and at J to 9 bases, leaving 13 bases not matched to a gene. Germline lookup yields CDR1 DFQATT and CDR2 SNEGSKA (reference sequence). CDR3 size: 12 residues. Written as DNA, the CDR3 is TGCAGTCCTCTAGCGGAGCTAGGCTGGCAGTACTTC. Amino acids: CSPLAELGWQYF.

The chain joins TRBV15 to TRBJ2-1; no firm D call. The CDR3 consists of 12 residues. From germline, CDR1 is LNHNV and CDR2 YYDKDF (reference sequence). V was pared by 0 bases and J by 6 bases, with 3 bases between. As DNA, the CDR3 is TGTGCCACCAGCAGAGATTTCAATGAGCAGTTCTTC. Encoded protein: CATSRDFNEQFF.

This clonotype came up many times. CDR3 DNA sequence: TGCAGCGTTGAACTCGAGATGGTAGCGGGAGTCTCCTACGAGCAGTACTTC. Translation: CSVELEMVAGVSYEQYF. The chain employs TRBV29-1 and TRBJ2-7; TRBD2 matches 9 bases. The CDR3 is 17 amino acids. The V gene's germline CDR1 is SQVTM and CDR2 ANQGSEA. J was trimmed by 0 bases and V by 2 bases; bases with no gene match: 11.

This clonotype has a count of ten or more. V gene TRBV5-1 combines with J gene TRBJ1-4; 7 bases fit TRBD1. The CDR3 loop spans 15 amino acids. The V gene end was trimmed by 3 bases and the J gene end by 7 bases; junction bases not matched to a gene: 9. Germline CDR1 reads SGHRS; CDR2 reads YFSETQ. The CDR3 DNA reads as TGCGCCAGCAGCTCGAACAGGGGCGCGGGTGAAAAACTGTTTTTT. It yields the protein CASSSNRGAGEKLFF.

This clonotype was counted at least ten times. CDR3 coding DNA: TGCAGTGCTAGAGGGTCCGGGACAGGGACTCAGGGGACGAACACCATATATTTT. Protein: CSARGSGTGTQGTNTIYF. The V and J genes are TRBV20-1 and TRBJ1-3; TRBD1 matches 9 bases. There are 18 residues in the CDR3. Germline-derived CDR1 and CDR2 are DFQATT and SNEGSKA (reference sequence). The trim removed 1 base at V and 7 bases at J, leaving 17 bases unmatched.

This clonotype occurred many times. This rearrangement joins TRBV29-1 to TRBJ2-5; D gene unclear. Germline-derived CDR1 and CDR2 are SQVTM and ANQGSEA. The ends were cut back, 4 bases at V and 2 bases at J, with 5 bases in the middle. The CDR3 is 11 amino acids. The CDR3 is CSVVKQETQYF. DNA for the CDR3: TGCAGCGTTGTCAAGCAAGAGACCCAGTACTTC.